A single sample is the source of the 2 T cell receptor beta chains below, sequenced in a study of metastatic and nonmetastatic thyroid tumors. MiXCR reprocessed the PCR reads for TCRdb. Of 25,000 to 30,000 clones listed, about 16% were seen once; the top ten hold 4.7%. Prior to thyroid surgery, none of the patients had received any treatment. Sequencing used blood. The receptors were sampled from a female donor with papillary thyroid cancer or a benign thyroid nodule (not recorded which). Some clones in this sample may be carry-over from other donors' samples.

This clone was counted between two and nine times. V and J are TRBV28 and TRBJ1-4; D might be TRBD1 (5 bases). Germline-derived CDR1 and CDR2 are MDHEN and SYDVKM. V was trimmed by 6 bases and J by 3 bases, leaving 17 bases between them. This CDR3 comprises 16 residues. The CDR3 DNA follows: TGTGCCAGCAGCTATCCGGGTGGCAGGGCTAATGAAAAACTGTTTTTT. Amino acids: CASSYPGGRANEKLFF.

This sequence joins TRBV6-1 and TRBJ2-2; 7 positions match TRBD1. Germline V gives CDR1 MNHNS, CDR2 SASEGT. The CDR3 covers 15 residues. V was clipped by 2 bases and J by 3 bases; unmatched bases: 3. CDR3: CASSEQGVDTGELFF. DNA for the CDR3: TGTGCCAGCAGTGAACAGGGGGTGGACACCGGGGAGCTGTTTTTT.